The rows below give T cell receptor beta chains drawn from one sample of a study of cytomegalovirus exposure and HLA in healthy donors. The assay was immunoSEQ multiplex PCR, and TCRdb's table has in-frame clones only and misses some. Found here are about 190,000 clones, around 81% of them singletons; the top ten hold approximately 2.9%. Sequencing was performed on PBMCs. Receptors originate from a woman aged 18-30 years in good health and CMV-seropositive. Each CDR3 is given with its conserved first and last residue. The D gene is left open where the match is weak. Clone size is given for some rows only: seen once, a few or many times, or a class if the clone is expanded.

abundance,j_gene,v_gene,d_gene,CDR3nt,CDR3aa
NA,TRBJ1-1,TRBV2,NA,TGTGCCAGCAGTGAAGACAGGGCGTGGAACACTGAAGCTTTCTTT,CASSEDRAWNTEAFF
NA,TRBJ2-7,TRBV7-9,NA,TGTGCCAGCAGCTTAGAACAGGGCCCCTACGAGCAGTACTTC,CASSLEQGPYEQYF
NA,TRBJ2-1,TRBV27,TRBD2,TGTGCCAGCAGCCATGGACTAGCGGGGCGAACCCTTGACAATGAGCAGTTCTTC,CASSHGLAGRTLDNEQFF
NA,TRBJ2-1,TRBV5-1,NA,TGCGCCAGCAGCTGGAGCGGGGACACCTACAATGAGCAGTTCTTC,CASSWSGDTYNEQFF
NA,TRBJ2-5,TRBV7-9,TRBD1,TGTGCCAGCAGCTTAGGACAGGGGGCTGAGACCCAGTACTTC,CASSLGQGAETQYF
NA,TRBJ2-3,TRBV29-1,NA,TGCAGCGTTGAGACTAACTGGGGCACAGATACGCAGTATTTT,CSVETNWGTDTQYF
NA,TRBJ1-4,TRBV13,NA,TGTGCCAGCAGCACCAGGGGAGGGGAAAAACTGTTTTTT,CASSTRGGEKLFF
NA,TRBJ1-5,TRBV6-1,TRBD1,TGTGCCAGCAGTACGCCGCCGACAGGGGGCCAGCCCCAGCATTTT,CASSTPPTGGQPQHF
NA,TRBJ1-2,TRBV5-5,NA,TGTGCCAGCAGCTTGAGTGGGGGCGAGTATGGCTACACCTTC,CASSLSGGEYGYTF
few,TRBJ1-5,TRBV5-1,TRBD1,TGCGCCAGCAGCTTAAGACAGGGGGATCAGCCCCAGCATTTT,CASSLRQGDQPQHF
NA,TRBJ1-6,TRBV5-1,NA,TGCGCCAGCCAGACAGACTATAATTCACCCCTCCACTTT,CASQTDYNSPLHF
NA,TRBJ2-7,TRBV7-8,NA,TGTGCCAGCAGCCAACGCTCCACAGGCTACGACGAGCAGTACTTC,CASSQRSTGYDEQYF
NA,TRBJ1-5,TRBV6-5,NA,TGTGCCAGCAGACAACAGGGCTACAATCAGCCCCAGCATTTT,CASRQQGYNQPQHF
NA,TRBJ1-3,TRBV6-1,NA,TGTGCCAGCGGGAGGGACACGAGGGGAAACACCATATATTTT,CASGRDTRGNTIYF
NA,TRBJ2-1,TRBV5-1,TRBD2,TGCGCCAGCAGCTCTAGCGGGGGGGCTATCGATGAGCAGTTCTTC,CASSSSGGAIDEQFF
NA,TRBJ2-3,TRBV11-2,TRBD1,TGTGCCAGCAGCTCCTCGACAGGGGAGACGCAGTATTTT,CASSSSTGETQYF
NA,TRBJ1-1,TRBV5-6,TRBD1,TGTGCCAGCAGCTTGAGGGGACAGGGGTACACTGAAGCTTTCTTT,CASSLRGQGYTEAFF
NA,TRBJ2-5,TRBV9,NA,TGTGCCAGCAATTCCGGGGGTTACCAAGAGACCCAGTACTTC,CASNSGGYQETQYF
NA,TRBJ1-1,TRBV6-1,NA,TGTGCCAGCAAATGGAGGGATCTCGGCACTGAAGCTTTCTTT,CASKWRDLGTEAFF
few,TRBJ1-2,TRBV14,TRBD1,TGTGCCAGCAGCCGCACCGGGACAGGGTTAGGCTACACCTTC,CASSRTGTGLGYTF
once,TRBJ2-7,TRBV7-9,TRBD1,TGTGCCAGCAGTCCCGGGACAGACGTGATCTACGAGCAGTACTTC,CASSPGTDVIYEQYF
NA,TRBJ2-3,TRBV9,TRBD2,TGTGCCAGCAGCGTTGACCGGGACTACCCTACAGATACGCAGTATTTT,CASSVDRDYPTDTQYF
NA,TRBJ2-6,TRBV4-1,TRBD1,TGCGCCAGCAGCCAAATAGGGACAGGCCGCTCTGGGGCCAACGTCCTGACTTTC,CASSQIGTGRSGANVLTF
NA,TRBJ1-2,TRBV19,NA,TGTGCCAGTAGTGCCCTGGGCCCACAGGGAGCCCATGGCTACACCTTC,CASSALGPQGAHGYTF
few,TRBJ1-3,TRBV6-5,TRBD1,TGTGCCACCAAGGACAGGCTCTCTGGAAACACCATATATTTT,CATKDRLSGNTIYF
once,TRBJ1-3,TRBV6-5,NA,TGTGCCAGCAGTTATGCGGTCTCTGGAAACACCATATATTTT,CASSYAVSGNTIYF
NA,TRBJ2-2,TRBV5-1,TRBD1,TGCGCCAGCAGGCAGGGGGACACACGAACCGGGGAGCTGTTTTTT,CASRQGDTRTGELFF
NA,TRBJ1-5,TRBV6-1,NA,TGTGCCAGCAGTGTTATCAATCAGCCCCAGCATTTT,CASSVINQPQHF
NA,TRBJ1-5,TRBV5-6,NA,TGTGCCAGCAGCCGACCAGGGTTAGCCCAGCATTTT,CASSRPGLAQHF
NA,TRBJ1-1,TRBV19,NA,TGTGCCAGTAGTATCCCCGGGGGGAACACTGAAGCTTTCTTT,CASSIPGGNTEAFF
NA,TRBJ2-1,TRBV6-1,TRBD1,TGTGCCAGCATTGACACGGGACAGTCCTACAATGAGCAGTTCTTC,CASIDTGQSYNEQFF
NA,TRBJ2-7,TRBV4-1,TRBD2,TGCGCCAGCAGCCAAGGGGAGGGTAGCTCCTACGAGCAGTACTTC,CASSQGEGSSYEQYF
NA,TRBJ2-3,TRBV18,NA,TGTGCCAGCTCAGCAGGGCACACAGATACGCAGTATTTT,CASSAGHTDTQYF
NA,TRBJ1-4,TRBV15,NA,TGTGCCACCAGCAGACAGGGGTCCAATGAAAAACTGTTTTTT,CATSRQGSNEKLFF
NA,TRBJ1-6,TRBV5-5,NA,TGTGCCAGCAGCGTGGGGGTCGGGGTGATATCACCCCTCCACTTT,CASSVGVGVISPLHF
NA,TRBJ2-5,TRBV5-8,TRBD1,TGTGCCAGCAGCCGGGACAGGGGCCACCTCACTAAAAAAGAGACCCAGTACTTC,CASSRDRGHLTKKETQYF
many,TRBJ1-6,TRBV5-4,NA,TGTGCCAGCAGCTTGATGCGCTTGGGGCTCGATAATTCACCCCTCCACTTT,CASSLMRLGLDNSPLHF
NA,TRBJ1-4,TRBV27,NA,TGTGCCAGCAGGTCCGGGGGGGTAGGTGAAAAACTGTTTTTT,CASRSGGVGEKLFF
few,TRBJ1-1,TRBV7-2,NA,TGTGCCAGCAGCTTAGACAGGCCAAGGGGGAACACTGAAGCTTTCTTT,CASSLDRPRGNTEAFF
NA,TRBJ1-3,TRBV2,NA,TGTGCCAGCAGTGAAGCGGGCCGGGGAGGCGGAAACACCATATATTTT,CASSEAGRGGGNTIYF
NA,TRBJ2-5,TRBV7-2,NA,TGTGCCAGCAATCGTGAGCTCGGAGAGACCCAGTACTTC,CASNRELGETQYF
few,TRBJ2-5,TRBV5-1,NA,TGCGCCAGCGCCGCATGGCCGATCCAAGAGACCCAGTACTTC,CASAAWPIQETQYF
NA,TRBJ1-4,TRBV15,NA,TGTGCCACCGCGGGACCCTTAAATGAAAAACTGTTTTTT,CATAGPLNEKLFF
NA,TRBJ2-2,TRBV2,NA,TGTGCCAGCAGCAAGACCCCGACTAGATCGAACACCGGGGAGCTGTTTTTT,CASSKTPTRSNTGELFF
NA,TRBJ2-5,TRBV2,NA,TGTGCCAGCAGTGAGCGACAGGCCCAAGAGACCCAGTACTTC,CASSERQAQETQYF
once,TRBJ2-1,TRBV19,NA,TGTGCCAGTAGTAGGGGGACTTCTCTCTTATACAATGAGCAGTTCTTC,CASSRGTSLLYNEQFF